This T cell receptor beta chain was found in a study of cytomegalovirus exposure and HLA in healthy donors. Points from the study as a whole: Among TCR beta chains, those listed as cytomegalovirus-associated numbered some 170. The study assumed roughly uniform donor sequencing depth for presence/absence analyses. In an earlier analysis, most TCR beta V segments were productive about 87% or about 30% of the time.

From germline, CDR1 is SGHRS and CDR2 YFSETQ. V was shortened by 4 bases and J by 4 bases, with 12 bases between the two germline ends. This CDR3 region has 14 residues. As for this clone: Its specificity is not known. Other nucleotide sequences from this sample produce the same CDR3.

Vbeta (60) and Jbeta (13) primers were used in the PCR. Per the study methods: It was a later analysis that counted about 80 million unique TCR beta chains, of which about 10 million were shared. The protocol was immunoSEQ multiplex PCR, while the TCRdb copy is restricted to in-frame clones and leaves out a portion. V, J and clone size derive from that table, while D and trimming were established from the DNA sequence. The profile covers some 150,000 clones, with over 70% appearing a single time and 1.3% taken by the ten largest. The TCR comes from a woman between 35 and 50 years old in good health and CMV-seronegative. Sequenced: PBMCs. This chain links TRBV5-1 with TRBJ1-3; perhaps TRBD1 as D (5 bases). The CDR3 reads CASSQGLEGNTIYF. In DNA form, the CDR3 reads TGCGCCAGCAGCCAGGGACTTGAGGGAAACACCATATATTTT.